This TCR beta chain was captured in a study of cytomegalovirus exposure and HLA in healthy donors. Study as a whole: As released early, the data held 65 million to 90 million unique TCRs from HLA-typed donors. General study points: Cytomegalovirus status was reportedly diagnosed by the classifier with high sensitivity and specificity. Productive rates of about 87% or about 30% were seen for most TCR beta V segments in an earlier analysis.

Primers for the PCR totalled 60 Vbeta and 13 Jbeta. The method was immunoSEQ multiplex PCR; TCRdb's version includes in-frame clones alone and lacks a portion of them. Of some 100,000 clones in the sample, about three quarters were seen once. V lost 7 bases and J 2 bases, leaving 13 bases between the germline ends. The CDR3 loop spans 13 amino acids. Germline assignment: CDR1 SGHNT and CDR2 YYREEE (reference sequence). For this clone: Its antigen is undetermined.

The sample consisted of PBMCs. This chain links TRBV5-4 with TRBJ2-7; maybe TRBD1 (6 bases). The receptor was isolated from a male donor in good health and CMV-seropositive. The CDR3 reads CASSTGSAYEQYF. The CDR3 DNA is TGTGCCAGCTCCACAGGGAGTGCCTACGAGCAGTACTTC.